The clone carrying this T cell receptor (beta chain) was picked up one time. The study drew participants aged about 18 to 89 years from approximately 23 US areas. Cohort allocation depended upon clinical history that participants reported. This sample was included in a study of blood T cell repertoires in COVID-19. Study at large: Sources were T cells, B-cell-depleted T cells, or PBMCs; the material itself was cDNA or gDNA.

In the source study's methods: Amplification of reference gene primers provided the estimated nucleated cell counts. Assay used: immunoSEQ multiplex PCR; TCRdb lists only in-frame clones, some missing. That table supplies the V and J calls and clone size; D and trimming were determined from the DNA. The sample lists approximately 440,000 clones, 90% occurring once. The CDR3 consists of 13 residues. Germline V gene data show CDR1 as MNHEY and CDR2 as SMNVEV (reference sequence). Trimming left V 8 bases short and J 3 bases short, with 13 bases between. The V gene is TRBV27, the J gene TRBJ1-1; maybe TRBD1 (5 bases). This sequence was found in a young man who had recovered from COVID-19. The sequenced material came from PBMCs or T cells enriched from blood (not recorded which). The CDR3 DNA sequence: TGTGCCAGCGCGCTGGGGGGGGACACTGAAGCTTTCTTT. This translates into CASALGGDTEAFF.